A selection of T cell receptor beta chains follows, all from one sample in a study of PD-1 blockade in mismatch repair-deficient tumors. Using immunoSEQ multiplex PCR, the repertoire was profiled, and TCRdb retains in-frame clones only, with some absent. Found here are about 9,800 clones, around 87% of them singletons; the top ten hold 20% to 25%. Which antigens these TCRs recognize remains unknown. Here the sequenced sample was cells cultured in vitro, taken from a patient treated with pembrolizumab. These receptor sequences come from an adult with mismatch repair-deficient cancer. Both conserved end residues are part of each CDR3. The D gene is left open where the match is weak. Some rows have no size entry. The others give once, few or many, or a class for an expanded clone.

d_call	clone_size	j_call	v_call	cdr3_nt	cdr3_aa
NA	NA	TRBJ1-3	TRBV7-9	TGTGCCAGCACCCCAGGGGACTCTGGAAACACCATATATTTT	CASTPGDSGNTIYF
TRBD2	NA	TRBJ2-1	TRBV5-1	TGCGCCAGCAGCTGGACTAGCGGGAGTACCTACAATGAGCAGTTCTTC	CASSWTSGSTYNEQFF
NA	NA	TRBJ2-7	TRBV5-1	TGCGCCAGCAGCTTATACTACGAGCAGTACTTC	CASSLYYEQYF
NA	NA	TRBJ2-3	TRBV29-1	TGCAGCGTTGCTAGCCCGGACAGAAGCACAGATACGCAGTATTTT	CSVASPDRSTDTQYF
TRBD2	NA	TRBJ2-2	TRBV11-2	TGTGCCAGCAGCTTAGGGAGCGGGAGTACCGGGGAGCTGTTTTTT	CASSLGSGSTGELFF
TRBD2	once	TRBJ2-7	TRBV2	TGTGCCAGCAGGGGGACTAGCGAGTCCTACGAGCAGTACTTC	CASRGTSESYEQYF
NA	NA	TRBJ2-7	TRBV30	TGTGCCTGGGATAGCGGCCCCTACGAGCAGTACTTC	CAWDSGPYEQYF
TRBD1	once	TRBJ2-2	TRBV28	TGTGCCAGCAATCTACAGGGGACCGGGGAGCTGTTTTTT	CASNLQGTGELFF
NA	NA	TRBJ1-1	TRBV4-2	TGTGCCAGCAAAGGTCAGGGTCGGACTGAAGCTTTCTTT	CASKGQGRTEAFF
NA	NA	TRBJ2-3	TRBV21-1	TGTGCCAGCAGCCCGAGGACAGGAATATCCGGGACTAGCGGGAGTTTTTGCACAGATACGCAGTATTTT	CASSPRTGISGTSGSFCTDTQYF
TRBD1	NA	TRBJ1-5	TRBV18	TGTGCCAGCTCACCCCGACAGGGACAGCAGCCCCAGCATTTT	CASSPRQGQQPQHF
TRBD1	NA	TRBJ2-1	TRBV5-1	TGCGCCAGCAGTACCCCTCGGACAGGGGGCTCCTACAATGAGCAGTTCTTC	CASSTPRTGGSYNEQFF
NA	NA	TRBJ2-5	TRBV5-1	TGCGCCAGCAGCTCGACAGGACAAGAGACCCAGTACTTC	CASSSTGQETQYF
TRBD1	NA	TRBJ2-7	TRBV29-1	TGCAGCGCCCAGGGACAGAGCCCCTACGAGCAGTACTTC	CSAQGQSPYEQYF
NA	NA	TRBJ1-1	TRBV28	TGTGCCAGCAGGTTAGCGGGGATGAACACTGAAGCTTTCTTT	CASRLAGMNTEAFF
TRBD1	NA	TRBJ2-2	TRBV19	TGTGCCAGTAGTAGGGACAGGACGAACACCGGGGAGCTGTTTTTT	CASSRDRTNTGELFF
NA	NA	TRBJ1-2	TRBV29-1	TGCAGCGTGGGTCAGGGGATCAGTGGCTACACCTTC	CSVGQGISGYTF
TRBD2	NA	TRBJ2-3	TRBV30	TGTGCCTGGAGTCCGGGACTAGCGGGAGCAGCGCAGTATTTT	CAWSPGLAGAAQYF
NA	NA	TRBJ2-7	TRBV2	TGTGCCAGCAGTGATACAGCCTACGAGCAGTACTTC	CASSDTAYEQYF
TRBD2	once	TRBJ2-1	TRBV4-2	TGTGCCAGCAGCCAAGAGTCGGGACTAGCGGGAGTTAATGAGCAGTTCTTC	CASSQESGLAGVNEQFF
NA	NA	TRBJ1-5	TRBV2	TGTGCCAGCAGTGAGGAGGACCTCTTGGATCAGCCCCAGCATTTT	CASSEEDLLDQPQHF
TRBD1	NA	TRBJ2-5	TRBV29-1	TGCAGCGTTGTGGGGCGGGACAGGGAGACCCAGTACTTC	CSVVGRDRETQYF
TRBD2	few	TRBJ2-7	TRBV6-1	TGTGCCAGCAGTGGCGAGGAGGGAGGGCTTTATTCCTACGAGCAGTACTTC	CASSGEEGGLYSYEQYF
NA	medium-sized	TRBJ1-1	TRBV27	TGTGCCAGCAACACGAAAGGAGAGGGCACTGAAGCTTTCTTT	CASNTKGEGTEAFF
NA	few	TRBJ2-1	TRBV27	TGTGCCAGCAGTTTAGAGGGGGGCCTCTACAATGAGCAGTTCTTC	CASSLEGGLYNEQFF
NA	NA	TRBJ2-5	TRBV5-1	TGCGCCAGCAGCTTGGTCTGGGGGGAGGCCCCATTGACCCAGTACTTC	CASSLVWGEAPLTQYF
NA	NA	TRBJ1-3	TRBV18	TGTGCCAGCTCACCTGGAGCAGACTCTGGAAACACCATATATTTT	CASSPGADSGNTIYF
TRBD2	NA	TRBJ2-5	TRBV28	TGTGCCAGCAGCCGTAGACGGACTAGCCAAGAGACCCAGTACTTC	CASSRRRTSQETQYF
NA	NA	TRBJ2-5	TRBV7-2	TGTGCCAGCAGCCTCAAAGGGGTAGCGACCCAGTACTTC	CASSLKGVATQYF
TRBD2	NA	TRBJ2-5	TRBV7-2	TGTGCCAGCAGCTTAGGGGGGGGGCAAGAGACCCAGTACTTC	CASSLGGGQETQYF
TRBD1	NA	TRBJ1-1	TRBV28	TGTGCCAGCAGGTACAGGGGACTGAACACTGAAGCTTTCTTT	CASRYRGLNTEAFF
NA	NA	TRBJ1-5	TRBV28	TGTGCCAGCAGGATTCTCTTATCTTCTCAGCCCCAGCATTTT	CASRILLSSQPQHF
NA	NA	TRBJ2-1	TRBV28	TGTGCCAGCAGTTTGGGCAGTAGCTACAATGAGCAGTTCTTC	CASSLGSSYNEQFF
NA	NA	TRBJ1-4	TRBV30	TGTGCCTGGAGTATGACCCTCGACGAAAAACTGTTTTTT	CAWSMTLDEKLFF
TRBD1	NA	TRBJ1-2	TRBV11-3	TGTGCCAGCAGCACTCCGGGACAGGGAAGTTATGGCTACACCTTC	CASSTPGQGSYGYTF
TRBD1	NA	TRBJ1-2	TRBV19	TGTGCCAGTAGTGTTCCTCGGGACAGGGGTTTCTATGGCTACACCTTC	CASSVPRDRGFYGYTF
NA	NA	TRBJ2-1	TRBV28	TGTGCCAGCAGTTCCGACCCGGGAGAGACCTACAATGAGCAGTTCTTC	CASSSDPGETYNEQFF
NA	NA	TRBJ1-4	TRBV5-1	TGCGCCAGCTGCCCGGGGGGGGCGAGGGAAAAACTGTTTTTT	CASCPGGAREKLFF
TRBD1	NA	TRBJ2-1	TRBV6-6	TGTGCCAGCACCCCATACGGACAGGGTGAGCAGTTCTTC	CASTPYGQGEQFF
NA	NA	TRBJ1-1	TRBV9	TGTGCCAGCAGCGTTGGCAGGGGTCGCACTGAAGCTTTCTTT	CASSVGRGRTEAFF
NA	NA	TRBJ2-7	TRBV2	TGTGCCAGCACCGAGGGGGAGCAGGCCCCCTACGAGCAGTACTTC	CASTEGEQAPYEQYF
NA	NA	TRBJ1-3	TRBV27	TGTGCCAGCAGTAGCGGGGCTCCCTTCTCTGGAAACACCATATATTTT	CASSSGAPFSGNTIYF
TRBD2	once	TRBJ2-2	TRBV6-1	TGTGCCAGCAGTGGACTAGCGGGAGACACCGGGGAGCTGTTTTTT	CASSGLAGDTGELFF
NA	once	TRBJ1-2	TRBV19	TGTGCCAGTAGTACCCAGCAAGCCGACTATGGCTACACCTTC	CASSTQQADYGYTF
NA	NA	TRBJ1-1	TRBV15	TGTGCCACCAGCAGTGTAGGGGGGACTGAAGCTTTCTTT	CATSSVGGTEAFF
NA	NA	TRBJ2-7	TRBV6-5	TGTGCCAGCAGAAAACCCCCATACGAGCAGTACTTC	CASRKPPYEQYF
TRBD2	NA	TRBJ2-7	TRBV5-4	TGTGCCAGCAGCAGTAGCGGGAGCCCCTCCGAGCAGTACTTC	CASSSSGSPSEQYF
NA	few	TRBJ1-5	TRBV28	TGTGCCAGCAGTTCCGGGGACACGTCCTATCAGCCCCAGCATTTT	CASSSGDTSYQPQHF
TRBD1	few	TRBJ2-7	TRBV6-1	TGTGCCAGCAGTGAAGGAGGGACAGATGCCTACGAGCAGTACTTC	CASSEGGTDAYEQYF
TRBD2	NA	TRBJ2-1	TRBV4-1	TGCGCCAGCAGCCAAGATCCTGGACTAGCGGGAGATAGGGAGCAGTTCTTC	CASSQDPGLAGDREQFF
NA	NA	TRBJ2-7	TRBV6-1	TGTGCCAGCAGACGAAAGGCAGGGGCGGATGAGCAGTACTTC	CASRRKAGADEQYF
NA	few	TRBJ1-3	TRBV15	TGTGCCACCAGCAGAGATCTGGGGTACGGAAACACCATATATTTT	CATSRDLGYGNTIYF
TRBD2	once	TRBJ2-3	TRBV30	TGTGCCTGCGGGACTAGCGGGAGAATGCCCATTCTGGATACGCAGTATTTT	CACGTSGRMPILDTQYF
TRBD2	NA	TRBJ2-2	TRBV6-1	TGTGCCAGCAGTGAGGGACTAGCGTTAAACACCGGGGAGCTGTTTTTT	CASSEGLALNTGELFF